This T cell receptor beta chain was recovered during a study of identical twins. Broader study findings: Out-of-frame alpha sequences that twins shared showed excess low generation probability. Insertions ran lower in abundant cord blood beta clonotypes, though not in memory repertoires. Possibly, invariant MAIT and iNKT cells partly confounded zero-insertion analyses.

Points on this clonotype: No antigen is known for it.

CDR3 size: 14 residues. Germline loops: CDR1 SGHVS, CDR2 FQNEAQ. The V end was cut by 7 bases, the J end by 1 base, with 10 bases between. TCRdb re-derived calls from the 5' RACE reads in MiXCR, one entry per CDR3 protein. This sample has 460,000 or so distinct CDR3 sequences; 11% to 15% occur once, and the top ten carry 0.5% to 0.65%. These data were also filed under a second study, of yellow fever vaccine responses in identical twins. That study adds: Reported findings indicate that twins' vaccine T cell responses seemed partially convergent, partially personalized.

The clonotype was recovered from a woman under 30 in good health. Sequences were obtained from CD4+ T cells sorted from blood. The chain has TRBV7-8 and TRBJ2-2; weak D call: TRBD1 (5 bases). The CDR3 coding sequence is TGTGCCAGCAAACAACAGGTGAACACCGGGGAGCTGTTTTTT. It yields the protein CASKQQVNTGELFF.